One sample yielded the 23 T cell receptor beta chains listed below, sequenced in a study of cytomegalovirus exposure and HLA in healthy donors. PCR amplification relied on 60 Vbeta primers (plus 13 Jbeta primers). Profiling relied on immunoSEQ multiplex PCR, and the TCRdb table lists in-frame clones only, not all of them. The sample includes roughly 150,000 clones, 64% seen only once; the top ten take around 3%. Sequenced: PBMCs. These TCRs come from a woman in her thirties in good health and CMV-seropositive.

This sequence joins TRBV9 and TRBJ1-6; tentatively, D is TRBD1 (5 bases). There are 14 residues in the CDR3. Trimming pared 4 bases from V and 10 bases from J, leaving 15 bases between. Germline CDR1 reads SGDLS; CDR2 reads YYNGEE. CDR3 region: CASSPAWGGSPLHF. In nucleotides, the CDR3 is TGTGCCAGCAGCCCTGCTTGGGGGGGATCACCCCTCCACTTT.

This CDR3 is CASRVTLAGQANEQFF. The CDR3 region has the DNA TGTGCCAGCAGGGTCACTCTAGCGGGCCAGGCAAATGAGCAGTTCTTC. This chain links TRBV2 with TRBJ2-1; 8 bases align to TRBD2. Per the germline V gene, CDR1 is SNHLY and CDR2 is FYNNEI. This CDR3 is 16 amino acids long. The junction had 14 bases not matched to a gene; V was cut back by 6 bases and J by 7 bases.

CDR3 protein: CASSVVDRGSDSPLHF. The CDR3 DNA reads TGTGCCAGCAGCGTAGTAGACAGGGGATCGGATTCACCCCTCCACTTT. The V gene is TRBV9, the J gene TRBJ1-6, with 8 bases lining up with TRBD1. The length of the CDR3 is 16 residues. Per germline, CDR1 SGDLS and CDR2 YYNGEE. Trimming at V came to 0 bases and at J to 8 bases, leaving 7 bases not matched to a gene.

The chain recombines TRBV12-2 with TRBJ1-1; the D call of TRBD1 is as the table states it, not checked on the DNA. TRBV12-2 constitutes a pseudogene. The CDR3 runs 19 residues. DNA for the CDR3: TGTGCAAGTCGCTTGATCCCCGGGACAGGATGTGGGATGAACACTGAAGCTTTCTTT. Translated, it gives CASRLIPGTGCGMNTEAFF.

The chain uses TRBV10-1 and TRBJ2-7; a weak D match, TRBD2 (5 bases). V was clipped by 2 bases and J by 1 base, with 9 bases between them. Germline V gives CDR1 WNHNN, CDR2 SYGVQD (reference sequence). The CDR3 runs to 14 residues. The CDR3, as DNA: TGCGCCAGCAGTGAGCGACCGGGGTCCTACGAGCAGTACTTC. Translating gives CASSERPGSYEQYF.

A few counts support this clone. The V gene is TRBV11-3, the J gene TRBJ1-6, with 7 nucleotides matching TRBD1. The CDR3 is 15 amino acids. Per germline, CDR1 SGHNT and CDR2 YENEEA. The V segment lost 5 bases and the J segment 6 bases; nucleotides outside the gene matches: 7. DNA of the CDR3: TGTGCCAGCAGCCCCGGACAGGCTCTTAATTCACCCCTCCACTTT. It yields the protein CASSPGQALNSPLHF. The full variable domain, with the rest looked up from reference TRBV11-3 and TRBJ1-6, is EAGVVQSPRYKIIEKKQPVAFWCNPISGHNTLYWYLQNLGQGPELLIRYENEEAVDDSQLPKDRFSAERLKGVDSTLKIQPAELGDSAVYLCASSPGQALNSPLHFGNGTRLTVT.

This chain links TRBV10-2 with TRBJ1-4; D unresolved. V lost 8 bases to trimming and J lost 0 bases, with 13 bases between them. Per germline, CDR1 WSHSY and CDR2 SAAADI. The CDR3 contains 15 residues. The CDR3 region is CASGGNSTTNEKLFF. DNA for the CDR3: TGCGCCAGCGGAGGGAACTCAACAACTAATGAAAAACTGTTTTTT.

Points on this clone: A read error is possible here, since a much larger clone lies one base away. This chain connects TRBV2 to TRBJ2-7; 9 nucleotides agree with TRBD1. Germline CDR1 is SNHLY and CDR2 is FYNNEI. Trimming took 3 bases from V and 1 from J; bases not matched to a gene: 1. The CDR3 is 14 amino acids. The CDR3 loop is CASSEGTGSYEQYF. DNA of the CDR3: TGTGCCAGCAGTGAGGGGACAGGGTCCTACGAGCAGTACTTC.

V and J are TRBV19 and TRBJ2-2, with 11 positions matching TRBD1. The CDR3 covers 16 residues. With V trimmed by 5 bases and J by 7 bases, 9 bases remained unmatched. Germline CDR1 and CDR2: LNHDA and SQIVND (reference sequence). The CDR3 DNA reads as TGTGCCAGTAGTCGGCCCAGGACAGGGGGCGGCGGGGAGCTGTTTTTT. It codes for CASSRPRTGGGGELFF.

The rearrangement links TRBV15 to TRBJ1-2, with 9 bases matching TRBD1. With 3 bases clipped from V and 8 bases from J, the junction kept 4 bases outside the gene matches. The CDR3 has 13 residues. Germline CDR1 and CDR2: LNHNV and YYDKDF (reference sequence). CDR3 amino acids: CATSRDRGEGYTF. The CDR3 DNA reads TGTGCCACCAGCAGGGACAGGGGAGAAGGCTACACCTTC.

A remark on this clone: Distinct nucleotide sequences in the sample also encode this CDR3. The rearrangement joins TRBV14 to TRBJ2-7, with TRBD2 identical over 12 bases. With V trimmed by 1 base and J by 2 bases, 6 bases remained unmatched. Germline assignment: CDR1 SGHDN and CDR2 FVKESK. This CDR3 is built from 17 residues. The CDR3 sequence is CASSQGVLAGGTYEQYF. Here the CDR3 DNA reads TGTGCCAGCAGCCAAGGAGTCCTAGCGGGAGGGACCTACGAGCAGTACTTC.

V and J are TRBV2 and TRBJ1-1; no clear D gene. The germline gives CDR1 SNHLY, CDR2 FYNNEI. This CDR3 is built from 14 residues. Trimming left V 7 bases short and J 0 bases short, with 12 bases between. CDR3 amino acids: CASNTQSMNTEAFF. CDR3 nucleotides: TGTGCCAGCAACACACAGAGCATGAACACTGAAGCTTTCTTT.

This clone has just a few counts. The rearrangement uses TRBV28 and TRBJ2-1, with TRBD1 identical over 9 bases. Germline-derived CDR1 and CDR2 are MDHEN and SYDVKM. The CDR3 extends over 15 amino acids. V trimming: 6 bases; J trimming: 3 bases; junction bases outside the gene matches: 6. The CDR3 DNA sequence: TGTGCCAGCAGACCGGACAGGGGTGTCTACAATGAGCAGTTCTTC. It yields the protein CASRPDRGVYNEQFF.

About this clone itself: Other nucleotide sequences in the sample specify the same CDR3. The gene calls are TRBV18 and TRBJ1-3, with a tentative D call TRBD1 (5 bases). Germline CDR1 KGHSH, CDR2 LQKENI. V lost 1 base, J lost 4 bases, and 8 bases lay in between. The CDR3 sequence is 14 residues long. CDR3 sequence (DNA): TGTGCCAGCTCACCACAGGGGCCCGGAAACACCATATATTTT. This translates into CASSPQGPGNTIYF.

This chain links TRBV6-4 with TRBJ1-4; 12 bases line up with TRBD1. The trim removed 5 bases at V and 8 bases at J, leaving 15 bases unmatched. The CDR3 covers 18 residues. Germline CDR1 MRHNA, CDR2 SNTAGT. The CDR3: CASSPCHPGQGAGEKLFF. For the CDR3, the DNA is TGTGCCAGCAGTCCTTGCCACCCGGGACAGGGGGCGGGGGAAAAACTGTTTTTT.

This clone was seen more than once but under ten times. This chain joins TRBV5-1 and TRBJ2-5; 8 bases fit TRBD1. The CDR3 is made up of 13 amino acids. With 3 bases clipped from V and 4 bases from J, the junction kept 2 bases outside the gene matches. Germline CDR1 SGHRS, CDR2 YFSETQ. As DNA, the CDR3 is TGCGCCAGCAGCTGGGACAGGCGAGAGACCCAGTACTTC. It translates to CASSWDRRETQYF.

The chain combines TRBV5-1 with TRBJ2-7; 7 nucleotides agree with TRBD2. CDR3 size: 16 residues. The J segment lost 7 bases and the V segment lost 0 bases, leaving 13 bases of the junction unmatched. Germline V lookup: CDR1 SGHRS, CDR2 YFSETQ. CDR3 nucleotide sequence: TGCGCCAGCAGCTTGGTGGGTAGCGGGTATGCGGGAGAGCAGTACTTC. This encodes CASSLVGSGYAGEQYF.

V is TRBV29-1 and J is TRBJ1-1; 8 bases fit TRBD1. CDR1 and CDR2 from the germline V gene are SQVTM and ANQGSEA. The CDR3 runs 13 residues. The junction had 9 bases not matched to a gene; V was cut back by 4 bases and J by 8 bases. The CDR3 nucleotides read TGCAGCGTTGGCGGACAGGGTGGATCAGAAGCTTTCTTT. Amino acids: CSVGGQGGSEAFF.

The chain links TRBV2 to TRBJ1-1; no firm D call. This CDR3 has 14 residues. V dropped 3 bases and J dropped 3 bases, with 11 bases sitting between them. Germline V CDR1 and CDR2: SNHLY, FYNNEI. CDR3 DNA: TGTGCCAGCAGTGAGCGGCAGGACTACACTGAAGCTTTCTTT. Translating gives CASSERQDYTEAFF.

The chain has TRBV7-2 and TRBJ1-2; D call uncertain. Germline CDR1 is SGHTA and CDR2 is FQGNSA. V lost 0 bases and J lost 3, with 14 bases in between. The CDR3 consists of 16 residues. CDR3 in amino acids: CASSLAWRYSHYGYTF. The CDR3 DNA reads TGTGCCAGCAGCTTAGCGTGGCGGTACTCGCACTATGGCTACACCTTC.

This clone has just a few counts. The V gene is TRBV9, the J gene TRBJ2-1; D perhaps matches TRBD2 (6 bases). Germline CDR1 SGDLS, CDR2 YYNGEE. This CDR3 region has 15 residues. Trimming removed 4 bases at V and 3 bases at J, with 14 bases between. The CDR3 loop reads CASSLLLRDYNEQFF. The CDR3 bases are TGTGCCAGCAGCCTACTTTTGCGGGACTACAATGAGCAGTTCTTC.

This chain links TRBV4-1 with TRBJ2-1, with D perhaps TRBD2 (6 bases). Germline-derived CDR1 and CDR2 are MGHRA and YSYEKL. V lost 1 base and J lost 1, with 14 bases in between. The CDR3 spans 17 residues. CDR3 region: CASSQGGTRISYNEQFF. The DNA of the CDR3 is TGCGCCAGCAGCCAAGGGGGGACTCGAATTTCCTACAATGAGCAGTTCTTC.

The chain links TRBV7-9 to TRBJ1-1; the D is unclear. Trimming took 4 bases from V and 11 from J, leaving 8 bases between them. CDR1 is SEHNR, CDR2 FQNEAQ, per germline (reference sequence). CDR3 length: 10 residues. CDR3 in DNA: TGTGCCAGCAGCTCCGAGGGTGCTTTCTTT. Translating it yields CASSSEGAFF.